What follows are 4 T cell receptor beta chains derived from one specimen sequenced in a study of blood T cell repertoires in COVID-19. TCRdb's copy holds only in-frame clones and misses some; the assay was immunoSEQ multiplex PCR. The profile shows about 250,000 clones, roughly nine tenths of them singletons. The sample consisted of peripheral blood. Every receptor here comes from a woman aged 40 to 49 who had recovered from COVID-19.

This clone was seen a handful of times. This sequence joins TRBV7-9 and TRBJ2-5, with 8 positions matching TRBD1. CDR1 and CDR2 from the germline V gene are SEHNR and FQNEAQ (reference sequence). The CDR3 has 15 amino acids. The trim removed 5 bases at V and 5 bases at J, leaving 10 bases unmatched. This CDR3 is CASSPSGQGYETQYF. The CDR3 coding sequence is TGTGCCAGCAGCCCCTCCGGACAGGGATATGAGACCCAGTACTTC.

Only one count was recorded for this clone. The V gene is TRBV14, the J gene TRBJ2-3; TRBD2 matches at 10 bases. The germline V gene has CDR1 SGHDN and CDR2 FVKESK. The CDR3 length is 17 residues. CDR3 loop: CAGFSGRALKAPDTQYF. CDR3 nucleotide sequence: TGTGCGGGTTTCAGCGGGAGGGCCTTGAAAGCCCCAGATACGCAGTATTTT.

The chain employs TRBV6-5 and TRBJ2-7; D perhaps matches TRBD2 (6 bases). Trimming removed 3 bases at V and 5 bases at J, with 14 bases between. This CDR3 contains 14 residues. CDR1 and CDR2 from the germline V gene are MNHEY and SVGAGI. The CDR3 here is CASSYIGGLNEQYF. The CDR3 region has the DNA TGTGCCAGCAGTTATATCGGGGGATTGAACGAGCAGTACTTC.

This chain uses TRBV28 with TRBJ1-5, with 7 bases lining up with TRBD1. Trimming removed 4 bases from V and 6 bases from J; junction bases left unmatched: 6. Germline values: CDR1 MDHEN, CDR2 SYDVKM. This CDR3 region has 14 residues. CDR3 protein: CASSSGTEFQPQHF. CDR3 nucleotide sequence: TGTGCCAGCAGTTCCGGGACAGAGTTTCAGCCCCAGCATTTT.